Listed below are T cell receptor beta chains from one sample, sequenced in a study of Graves' ophthalmopathy and Graves' hyperthyroidism. TCRdb re-called the multiplex PCR reads through MiXCR, storing one row per CDR3 protein. The sample consists of about 39,000 distinct CDR3 sequences, 45% to 55% of them appearing once. The sequenced sample consisted of peripheral blood. The source of these receptors is an adult woman with stable Graves' hyperthyroidism. CDR3s include the opening cysteine and the closing phenylalanine or tryptophan. The order of the fields is J gene, D gene, clone size, V gene, CDR3 protein, CDR3 DNA. D genes are given only for firm matches. Not every row has a clone size; where given, it reads once, few, many or a size class.

>TRBJ1-2|.|.|TRBV25-1
CASSAAGGGGYTF
TGTGCCAGCAGCGCCGCGGGGGGAGGCGGCTACACCTTC
>TRBJ1-1|TRBD1|.|TRBV6-4
CASSDGTGMEAFF
TGTGCCAGCAGTGACGGGACAGGAATGGAAGCTTTCTTT
>TRBJ2-7|TRBD2|.|TRBV11-2
CASRLAGGSYEQYF
TGTGCCAGTAGACTAGCGGGAGGCTCCTACGAGCAGTACTTC
>TRBJ2-7|TRBD2|many|TRBV5-8
CASSPRTSGYEQYF
TGTGCCAGCAGCCCGAGGACTAGCGGCTACGAGCAGTACTTC
>TRBJ1-1|TRBD1|.|TRBV7-9
CASSYGQGSNTEAFF
TGTGCCAGCAGCTATGGACAGGGATCCAACACTGAAGCTTTCTTT
>TRBJ1-1|TRBD1|many|TRBV4-1
CASSQAWGTGYEAFF
TGCGCCAGCAGCCAAGCTTGGGGGACAGGGTACGAAGCTTTCTTT
>TRBJ2-5|TRBD2|.|TRBV20-1
CSARTSGSETQYF
TGCAGTGCAAGGACTAGCGGGAGTGAGACCCAGTACTTC
>TRBJ2-7|TRBD1|.|TRBV7-3
CASSKDRAQQYF
TGTGCCAGCAGCAAGGACAGGGCCCAGCAGTACTTC
>TRBJ2-5|.|medium-sized|TRBV15
CATSRGLAGETQYF
TGTGCCACCAGCAGAGGGCTAGCTGGGGAGACCCAGTACTTC
>TRBJ1-1|TRBD1|many|TRBV24-1
CATSDSRGHTEAFF
TGTGCCACCAGTGATTCTAGGGGGCACACTGAAGCTTTCTTT
>TRBJ2-5|.|.|TRBV11-1
CASSLVWGRAKPEETQYF
TGTGCCAGCAGCTTGGTATGGGGCCGAGCAAAGCCTGAAGAGACCCAGTACTTC
>TRBJ1-2|.|many|TRBV3-1
CASSQVSYGYTF
TGTGCCAGCAGCCAAGTTTCGTATGGCTACACCTTC
>TRBJ2-7|TRBD2|many|TRBV20-1
CSARGALGGRALRYEQYF
TGCAGTGCTAGAGGGGCTTTAGGCGGGAGGGCCTTAAGGTACGAGCAGTACTTC
>TRBJ1-4|.|many|TRBV20-1
CSARGQRATNEKLFF
TGCAGTGCTAGAGGACAGCGCGCAACTAATGAAAAACTGTTTTTT
>TRBJ2-5|TRBD2|many|TRBV7-9
CASSPRTSGRAETQYF
TGTGCCAGCAGCCCCAGGACTAGCGGGAGGGCAGAGACCCAGTACTTC
>TRBJ2-5|.|medium-sized|TRBV15
CATSRDESTAQETQYF
TGTGCCACCAGCAGAGATGAATCTACAGCTCAAGAGACCCAGTACTTC
>TRBJ2-3|.|.|TRBV7-8
CASSSSGLTDTQYF
TGTGCCAGCAGCTCCAGCGGACTCACAGATACGCAGTATTTT
>TRBJ1-1|TRBD1|.|TRBV7-9
CASSLGTGLNTEAFF
TGTGCCAGCAGCCTCGGGACAGGGTTGAACACTGAAGCTTTCTTT
>TRBJ2-5|TRBD2|.|TRBV20-1
CSASSFSGRTETQYF
TGCAGTGCCAGCAGCTTTAGCGGGAGGACAGAGACCCAGTACTTC
>TRBJ2-3|.|.|TRBV28
CASSLGSPLTDTQYF
TGTGCCAGCAGTTTGGGGTCCCCTTTGACAGATACGCAGTATTTT
>TRBJ1-2|TRBD1|many|TRBV10-3
CAISTDRGYGYTF
TGTGCCATCAGCACGGACAGGGGGTATGGCTACACCTTC
>TRBJ1-3|.|few|TRBV20-1
CSAYIPGKFSGNTIYF
TGTAGTGCCTACATTCCCGGCAAGTTTTCTGGAAACACCATATATTTT
>TRBJ1-2|TRBD1|.|TRBV5-6
CASSLIQGANYGYTF
TGTGCCAGCAGCTTGATACAGGGGGCGAACTATGGCTACACCTTC
>TRBJ1-4|.|once|TRBV5-5
CASSLNGRTNGKLFF
TGTGCCAGCAGCTTGAACGGGAGGACTAATGGAAAACTGTTTTTT
>TRBJ1-4|.|many|TRBV27
CASSLEGRINEKLFF
TGTGCCAGCAGTTTAGAGGGACGGATTAATGAAAAACTGTTTTTT
>TRBJ2-5|.|.|TRBV5-1
CASSGAETQYF
TGCGCCAGCAGCGGGGCGGAGACCCAGTACTTC
>TRBJ2-7|.|many|TRBV29-1
CSVEGQDYEQYF
TGCAGCGTTGAGGGACAAGACTACGAGCAGTACTTC